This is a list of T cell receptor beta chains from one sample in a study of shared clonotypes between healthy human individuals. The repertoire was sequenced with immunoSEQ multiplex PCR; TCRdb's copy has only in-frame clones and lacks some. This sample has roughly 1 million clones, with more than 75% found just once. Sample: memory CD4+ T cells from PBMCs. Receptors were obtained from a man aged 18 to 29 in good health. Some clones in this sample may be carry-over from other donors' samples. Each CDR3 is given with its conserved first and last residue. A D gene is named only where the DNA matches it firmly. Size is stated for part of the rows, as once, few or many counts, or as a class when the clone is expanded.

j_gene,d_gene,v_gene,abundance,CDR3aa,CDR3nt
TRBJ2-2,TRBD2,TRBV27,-,CASSLTPGAGGIAGELFF,TGTGCCAGCAGTTTGACTCCCGGGGCGGGAGGAATCGCCGGGGAGCTGTTTTTT
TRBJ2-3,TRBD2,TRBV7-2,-,CASSYLGLASSTDTQYF,TGTGCCAGCAGCTACTTAGGACTAGCGTCTAGCACAGATACGCAGTATTTT
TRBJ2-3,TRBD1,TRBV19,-,CASNRQGSFTDTQYF,TGTGCCAGTAACCGACAGGGAAGCTTCACAGATACGCAGTATTTT
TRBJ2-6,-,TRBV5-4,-,CASSLDGLNVLTF,TGTGCCAGCAGCTTGGATGGGCTTAACGTCCTGACTTTC
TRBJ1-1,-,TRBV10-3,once,CAIPRCWEEDTEAFF,TGTGCCATTCCCCGGTGCTGGGAGGAGGACACTGAAGCTTTCTTT
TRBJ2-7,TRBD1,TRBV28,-,CASSSVSGTGSPYEQYF,TGTGCCAGCAGTTCGGTCTCCGGGACAGGATCGCCCTACGAGCAGTACTTC
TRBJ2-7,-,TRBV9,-,CASGGAYEQYF,TGTGCCAGCGGGGGGGCTTACGAGCAGTACTTC
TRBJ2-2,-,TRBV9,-,CASSAGRSNTGELFF,TGTGCCAGCAGCGCGGGACGATCTAACACCGGGGAGCTGTTTTTT
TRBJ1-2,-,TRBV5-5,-,CASSLFVAGNGYTF,TGTGCCAGCAGCTTGTTTGTCGCGGGAAATGGCTACACCTTC
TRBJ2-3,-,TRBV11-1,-,CASSRGLTGDTQYF,TGTGCCAGCAGCCGAGGACTTACAGGAGATACGCAGTATTTT
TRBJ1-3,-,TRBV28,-,CASSSPVSTIYF,TGTGCCAGCAGTTCCCCGGTTAGCACCATATATTTT
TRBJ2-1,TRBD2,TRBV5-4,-,CASSLEGTSHLNEQFF,TGTGCCAGCAGCTTGGAAGGGACTAGCCATCTCAATGAGCAGTTCTTC
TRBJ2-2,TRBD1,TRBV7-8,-,CASSSYRGHTGELFF,TGTGCCAGCAGCTCCTACAGGGGGCACACCGGGGAGCTGTTTTTT
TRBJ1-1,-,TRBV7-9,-,CASSSDLWNTEAFF,TGTGCCAGCAGCTCGGACCTTTGGAACACTGAAGCTTTCTTT
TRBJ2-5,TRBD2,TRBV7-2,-,CASSYGLAGVQETQYF,TGTGCCAGCAGCTACGGACTAGCGGGAGTGCAAGAGACCCAGTACTTC
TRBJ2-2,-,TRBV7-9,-,CASSGNNRGGTGELFF,TGTGCCAGCAGCGGGAATAACAGGGGAGGTACCGGGGAGCTGTTTTTT
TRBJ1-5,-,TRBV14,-,CASSQDGGSSGQPQHF,TGTGCCAGCAGCCAAGACGGGGGATCGAGCGGTCAGCCCCAGCATTTT
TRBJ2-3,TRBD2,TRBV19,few,CASSRKKGLAGTDTQYF,TGTGCCAGTAGTAGGAAAAAAGGACTAGCGGGGACAGATACGCAGTATTTT
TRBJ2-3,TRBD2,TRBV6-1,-,CAIHLSGWGTDTQYF,TGTGCCATTCACCTTAGCGGGTGGGGCACAGATACGCAGTATTTT
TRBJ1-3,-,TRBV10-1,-,CASKGSLDGNTIYF,TGCGCCAGCAAAGGCAGTTTGGACGGAAACACCATATATTTT
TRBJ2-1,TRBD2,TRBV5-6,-,CASSLLRSGTYNEQFF,TGTGCCAGCAGCTTGTTGCGTAGCGGGACCTACAATGAGCAGTTCTTC
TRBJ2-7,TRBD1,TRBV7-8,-,CASNRDSHYEQYF,TGTGCCAGCAACCGGGACAGTCACTACGAGCAGTACTTC
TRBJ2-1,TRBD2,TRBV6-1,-,CASRGTNDPLDEQFF,TGTGCCAGCAGAGGGACTAACGATCCCTTGGATGAGCAGTTCTTC
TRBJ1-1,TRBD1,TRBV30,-,CAQDRGRGTEAFF,TGTGCCCAGGACAGGGGGCGAGGAACTGAAGCTTTCTTT
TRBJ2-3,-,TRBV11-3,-,CASSLTTSTDTQYF,TGTGCCAGCAGCTTGACTACCAGCACAGATACGCAGTATTTT
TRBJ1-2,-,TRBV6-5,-,CASSLMGGRGYTF,TGTGCCAGCAGCCTAATGGGGGGCAGAGGCTACACCTTC
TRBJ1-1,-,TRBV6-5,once,CASSYGRRGTEAFF,TGTGCCAGCAGTTACGGGCGGCGGGGCACTGAAGCTTTCTTT
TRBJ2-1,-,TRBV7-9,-,CASSFTGLEQFF,TGTGCCAGCAGCTTTACCGGTCTTGAGCAGTTCTTC
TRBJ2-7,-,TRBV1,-,CTSSQDRGRAERAFYEQYF,TGCACCAGCAGCCAAGATCGCGGGCGGGCCGAAAGGGCGTTCTACGAGCAGTACTTC
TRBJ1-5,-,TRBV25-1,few,CASSEYGDQPQHF,TGTGCCAGCAGTGAATATGGGGACCAGCCCCAGCATTTT
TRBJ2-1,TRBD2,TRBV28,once,CASRTSGSKNEQFF,TGTGCCAGCAGAACTAGCGGGAGTAAGAATGAGCAGTTCTTC
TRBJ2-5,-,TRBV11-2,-,CASSVLGAGETQYF,TGTGCCAGCAGCGTCCTCGGCGCGGGGGAGACCCAGTACTTC
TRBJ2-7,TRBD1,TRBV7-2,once,CASSRLGQASYEQYF,TGTGCCAGCAGCAGATTGGGACAGGCATCCTACGAGCAGTACTTC
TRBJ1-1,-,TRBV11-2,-,CASSQPSAGDTEAFF,TGTGCCAGCAGCCAACCAAGTGCGGGGGACACTGAAGCTTTCTTT
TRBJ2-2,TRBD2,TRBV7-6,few,CASSLAASGRPGELFF,TGTGCCAGCAGCTTAGCCGCTAGCGGGAGACCCGGGGAGCTGTTTTTT
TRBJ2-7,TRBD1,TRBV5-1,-,CASSQGTGGTYEQYF,TGCGCCAGCAGCCAAGGGACAGGGGGGACCTACGAGCAGTACTTC
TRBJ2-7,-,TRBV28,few,CASSLSGSRYF,TGTGCCAGCAGTTTGTCGGGGAGTAGGTACTTC
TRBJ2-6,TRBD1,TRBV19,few,CASSPRGLANVLTF,TGTGCCAGTAGTCCGAGGGGGCTGGCCAACGTCCTGACTTTC
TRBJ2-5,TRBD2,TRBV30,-,CAWRLAGGLGETQYF,TGTGCCTGGAGGCTAGCGGGAGGGCTAGGAGAGACCCAGTACTTC
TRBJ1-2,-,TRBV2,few,CASRDRGHGYTF,TGTGCCAGCAGGGACCGGGGGCATGGCTACACCTTC
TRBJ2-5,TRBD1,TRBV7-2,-,CASSLAAGGVKTQYF,TGTGCCAGCAGCTTAGCCGCAGGGGGTGTCAAGACCCAGTACTTC
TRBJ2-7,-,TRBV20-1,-,CSASKYEQYF,TGCAGTGCTAGTAAATACGAGCAGTACTTC
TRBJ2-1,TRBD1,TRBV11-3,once,CASSRDRGDEQFF,TGTGCCAGCAGCCGTGACAGGGGCGATGAGCAGTTCTTC
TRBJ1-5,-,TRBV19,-,CASSRDGNSNQPQHF,TGTGCCAGTAGTCGCGACGGCAATAGCAATCAGCCCCAGCATTTT
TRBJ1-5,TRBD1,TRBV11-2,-,CASSYRGYSNQPQHF,TGTGCCAGCAGCTACAGGGGATATAGCAATCAGCCCCAGCATTTT
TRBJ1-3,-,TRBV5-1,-,CASSEGEISGNTIYF,TGCGCCAGCAGCGAGGGGGAAATCTCTGGAAACACCATATATTTT
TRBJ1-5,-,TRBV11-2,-,CASSWGRDQPQHF,TGTGCCAGCAGCTGGGGACGCGATCAGCCCCAGCATTTT
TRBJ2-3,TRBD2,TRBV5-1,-,CASRISGSLSDTQYF,TGCGCCAGCAGAATTAGCGGGAGTCTTAGTGATACGCAGTATTTT